The T cell receptor beta chain under discussion was sequenced for a study of identical twins. MiXCR, applied by TCRdb to the 5' RACE reads, yields one record per CDR3 protein. This table holds 460,000 or so distinct CDR3 sequences, 12% to 15% found once. General study findings and limits: There is a chance that invariant MAIT and iNKT cells partially muddied zero-insertion analyses.

As to this clonotype: Its antigen is not known.

This sample was also put to use in a study of yellow fever vaccine responses in identical twins. That publication notes: Twins' vaccine T cell response reportedly gave the appearance of partial convergence and partial personalization.

This TCR was recovered from a woman under 30 in good health. The sequencing input was CD4+ T cells sorted from blood.

CDR3 residues: CASSPQTGSTDTQYF. CDR3 DNA sequence: TGTGCCAGCAGTCCCCAGACAGGAAGCACAGATACGCAGTATTTT. V usage is TRBV7-2 and J usage is TRBJ2-3, with a possible D match to TRBD1 (6 bases). Per the germline V gene, CDR1 is SGHTA and CDR2 is FQGNSA. Trimming stripped 6 bases from V and 0 bases from J, with 13 bases between. The CDR3 covers 15 residues.